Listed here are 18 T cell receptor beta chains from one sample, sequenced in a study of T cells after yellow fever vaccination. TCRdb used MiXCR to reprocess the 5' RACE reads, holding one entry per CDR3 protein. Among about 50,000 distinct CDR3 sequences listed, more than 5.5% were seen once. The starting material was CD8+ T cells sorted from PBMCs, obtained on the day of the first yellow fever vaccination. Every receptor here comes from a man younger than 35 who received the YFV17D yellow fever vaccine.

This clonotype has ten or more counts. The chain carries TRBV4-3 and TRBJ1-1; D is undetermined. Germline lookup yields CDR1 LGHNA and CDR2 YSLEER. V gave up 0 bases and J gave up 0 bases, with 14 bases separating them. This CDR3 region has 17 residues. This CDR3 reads CASSQDLWRNLNTEAFF. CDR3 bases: TGCGCCAGCAGCCAAGATTTGTGGAGAAACTTGAACACTGAAGCTTTCTTT.

This CDR3 reads CASSFRGGTDEQFF. The CDR3 nucleotides are TGTGCCAGCAGCTTCAGGGGGGGGACCGATGAGCAGTTCTTC. The chain links TRBV6-2 or TRBV6-3 to TRBJ2-1; D may be TRBD1 or TRBD2 (7 bases each). This CDR3 is 14 amino acids long. The germline V gene encodes CDR1 MNHEY and CDR2 SVGEGT. The ends were cut back, 6 bases at V and 8 bases at J, with 17 bases in the middle.

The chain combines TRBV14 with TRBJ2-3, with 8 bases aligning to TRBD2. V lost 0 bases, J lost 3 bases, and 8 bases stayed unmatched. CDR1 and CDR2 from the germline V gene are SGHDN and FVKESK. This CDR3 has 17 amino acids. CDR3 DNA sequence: TGTGCCAGCAGCCAAGAGTCCCCGGGGGGGGGAACAGATACGCAGTATTTT. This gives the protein CASSQESPGGGTDTQYF. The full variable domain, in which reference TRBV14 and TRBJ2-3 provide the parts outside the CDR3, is EAGVTQFPSHSVIEKGQTVTLRCDPISGHDNLYWYRRVMGKEIKFLLHFVKESKQDESGMPNNRFLAERTGGTYSTLKVQPAELEDSGVYFCASSQESPGGGTDTQYFGPGTRLTVL.

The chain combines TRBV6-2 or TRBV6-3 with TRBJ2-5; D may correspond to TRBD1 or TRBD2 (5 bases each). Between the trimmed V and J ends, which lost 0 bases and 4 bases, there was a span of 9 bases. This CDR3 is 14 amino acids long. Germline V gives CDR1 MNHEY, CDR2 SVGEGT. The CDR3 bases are TGTGCCAGCAGTTACTCGTCGGGGCGAGAGACCCAGTACTTC. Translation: CASSYSSGRETQYF.

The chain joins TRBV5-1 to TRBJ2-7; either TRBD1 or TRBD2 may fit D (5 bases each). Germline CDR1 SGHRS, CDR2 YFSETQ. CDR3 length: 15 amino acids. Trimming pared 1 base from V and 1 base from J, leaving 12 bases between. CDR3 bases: TGCGCCAGCAGCTTGCCAACGGGACGATCCTACGAGCAGTACGTC. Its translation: CASSLPTGRSYEQYV.

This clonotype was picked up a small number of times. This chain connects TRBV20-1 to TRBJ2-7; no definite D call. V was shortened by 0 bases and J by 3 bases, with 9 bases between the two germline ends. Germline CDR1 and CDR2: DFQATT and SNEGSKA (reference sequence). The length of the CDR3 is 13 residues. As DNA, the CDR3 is TGCAGTGCTAGAGAGGCTGGAGACTACGAGCAGTACGTC. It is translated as CSAREAGDYEQYV.

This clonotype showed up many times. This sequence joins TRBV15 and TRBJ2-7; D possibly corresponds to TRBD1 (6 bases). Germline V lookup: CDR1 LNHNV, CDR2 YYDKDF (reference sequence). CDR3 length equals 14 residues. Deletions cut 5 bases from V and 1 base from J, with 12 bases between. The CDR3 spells CATSRNRESYEQYF. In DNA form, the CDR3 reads TGTGCCACCAGCCGAAACAGGGAATCCTACGAGCAGTACTTC.

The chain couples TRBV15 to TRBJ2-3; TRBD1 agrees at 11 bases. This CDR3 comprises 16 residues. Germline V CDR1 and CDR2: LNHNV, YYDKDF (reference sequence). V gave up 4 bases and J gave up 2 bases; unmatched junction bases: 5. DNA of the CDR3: TGTGCCACCAGCATCGGGACAGGGGGATCCACAGATACGCAGTATTTT. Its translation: CATSIGTGGSTDTQYF. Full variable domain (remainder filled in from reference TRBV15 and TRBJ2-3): DAMVIQNPRYQVTQFGKPVTLSCSQTLNHNVMYWYQQKSSQAPKLLFHYYDKDFNNEADTPDNFQSRRPNTSFCFLDIRSPGLGDTAMYLCATSIGTGGSTDTQYFGPGTRLTVL.

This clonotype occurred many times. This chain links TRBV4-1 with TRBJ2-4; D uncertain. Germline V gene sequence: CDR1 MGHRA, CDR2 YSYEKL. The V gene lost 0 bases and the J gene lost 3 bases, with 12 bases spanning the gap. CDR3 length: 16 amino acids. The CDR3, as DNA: TGCGCCAGCAGCCAAGACCCAGGATTCGTCAAAAACATTCAGTACTTC. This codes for CASSQDPGFVKNIQYF.

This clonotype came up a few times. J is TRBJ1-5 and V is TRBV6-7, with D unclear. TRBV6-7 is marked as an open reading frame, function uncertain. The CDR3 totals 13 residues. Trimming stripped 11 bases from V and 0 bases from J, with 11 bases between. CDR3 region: CAGRSYSNQPQHF. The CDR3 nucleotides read TGTGCCGGACGGAGTTATAGCAATCAGCCCCAGCATTTT.

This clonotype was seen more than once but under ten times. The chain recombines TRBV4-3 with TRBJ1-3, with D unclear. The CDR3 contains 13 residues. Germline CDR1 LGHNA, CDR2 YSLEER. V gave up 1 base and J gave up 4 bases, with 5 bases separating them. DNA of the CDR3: TGCGCCAGCAGCCAAGTCACCGGAAACACCATATATTTT. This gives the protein CASSQVTGNTIYF.

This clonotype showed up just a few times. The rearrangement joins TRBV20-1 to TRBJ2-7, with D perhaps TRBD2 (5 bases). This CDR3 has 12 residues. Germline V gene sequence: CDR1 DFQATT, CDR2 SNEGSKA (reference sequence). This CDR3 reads CSASPEAVPHLV. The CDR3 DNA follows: TGCAGTGCTAGTCCGGAGGCGGTGCCCCACCTCGTC.

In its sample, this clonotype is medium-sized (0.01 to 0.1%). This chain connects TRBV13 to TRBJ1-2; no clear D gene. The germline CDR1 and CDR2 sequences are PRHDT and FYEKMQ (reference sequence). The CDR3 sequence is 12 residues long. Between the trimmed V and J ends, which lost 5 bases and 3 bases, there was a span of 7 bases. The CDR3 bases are TGTGCCAGCAGCCATCGGGACTATGGCTACACCTTC. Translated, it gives CASSHRDYGYTF.

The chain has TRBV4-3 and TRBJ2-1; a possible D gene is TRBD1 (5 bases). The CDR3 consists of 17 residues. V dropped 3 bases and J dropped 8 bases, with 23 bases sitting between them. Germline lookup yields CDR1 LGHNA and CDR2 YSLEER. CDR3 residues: CASSQDWGNPLYYEQFF. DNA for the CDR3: TGCGCCAGCAGCCAGGATTGGGGCAATCCCCTCTATTATGAGCAGTTCTTC.

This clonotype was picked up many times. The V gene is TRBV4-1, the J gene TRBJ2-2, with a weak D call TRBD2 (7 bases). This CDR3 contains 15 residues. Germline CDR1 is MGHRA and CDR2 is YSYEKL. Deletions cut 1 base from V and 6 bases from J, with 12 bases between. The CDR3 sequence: CASSQVPGGSGELFF. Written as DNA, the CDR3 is TGCGCCAGCAGCCAAGTCCCGGGGGGCTCCGGGGAGCTGTTTTTT.

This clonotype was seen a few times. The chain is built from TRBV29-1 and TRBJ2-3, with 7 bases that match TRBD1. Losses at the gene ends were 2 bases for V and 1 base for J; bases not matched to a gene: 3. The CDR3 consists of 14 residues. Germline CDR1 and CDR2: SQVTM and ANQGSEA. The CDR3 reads CSVEPDRGTDTQYF. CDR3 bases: TGCAGCGTTGAACCAGACAGGGGCACAGATACGCAGTATTTT.

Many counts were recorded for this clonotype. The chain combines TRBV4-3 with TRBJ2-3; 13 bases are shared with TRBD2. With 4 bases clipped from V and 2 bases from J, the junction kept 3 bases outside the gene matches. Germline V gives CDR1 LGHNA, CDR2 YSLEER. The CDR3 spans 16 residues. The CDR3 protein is CASSPLAGGNTDTQYF. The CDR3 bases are TGCGCCAGCAGCCCACTAGCGGGGGGGAACACAGATACGCAGTATTTT.

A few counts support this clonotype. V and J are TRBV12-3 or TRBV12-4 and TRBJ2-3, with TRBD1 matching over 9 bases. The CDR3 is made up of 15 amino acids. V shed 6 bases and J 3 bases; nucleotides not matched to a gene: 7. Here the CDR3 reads CASSFPGQGTDTQYF. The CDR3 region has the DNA TGTGCCAGCAGCTTCCCCGGACAGGGGACAGATACGCAGTATTTT.